This passage covers 28 T cell receptor beta chains from one sample sequenced in a study of cytomegalovirus exposure and HLA in healthy donors. 60 Vbeta and 13 Jbeta primers were used in PCR. Some clones are missing from TCRdb's copy, which holds only in-frame ones; the method was immunoSEQ multiplex PCR. The sample yields over 65,000 clones, 80% to 90% seen once. Sequencing was done on a sample of PBMCs. These receptors came from a woman aged 25 to 39 in good health and CMV-seronegative.

The V call is TRBV6-4, the J call TRBJ1-4, with D possibly being TRBD1 (5 bases). CDR1 is MRHNA, CDR2 SNTAGT, per germline. The ends were cut back, 4 bases at V and 8 bases at J, with 23 bases in the middle. The CDR3 has 17 residues. CDR3 region: CASSVHRPGGRGEKLFF. The CDR3 coding sequence is TGTGCCAGCAGTGTCCATCGTCCCGGGGGAAGAGGGGAAAAACTGTTTTTT.

The chain is built from TRBV7-2 and TRBJ2-5, with 14 positions matching TRBD2. The CDR3 is made up of 17 amino acids. Germline V gene sequence: CDR1 SGHTA, CDR2 FQGNSA. Unmatched junction bases numbered 6, after V lost 1 base and J lost 5 bases. The CDR3 sequence is CASSLGLAGGPRETQYF. The CDR3, as DNA: TGTGCCAGCAGCTTAGGACTAGCGGGGGGGCCGCGGGAGACCCAGTACTTC.

This clone was recorded once. The V and J genes are TRBV30 and TRBJ2-1, with unresolved D. V was clipped by 2 bases and J by 5 bases, with 19 bases between them. Germline V CDR1 and CDR2: GTSNPN, SVGIG (reference sequence). CDR3 size: 16 residues. CDR3 nucleotide sequence: TGTGCCTGGAGTCCCCCTTTCCAGTTACGTAACAATGAGCAGTTCTTC. Its protein is CAWSPPFQLRNNEQFF. The whole variable domain, filled in from reference TRBV30 and TRBJ2-1, reads SQTIHQWPATLVQPVGSPLSLECTVEGTSNPNLYWYRQAAGRGLQLLFYSVGIGQISSEVPQNLSASRPQDRQFILSSKKLLLSDSGFYLCAWSPPFQLRNNEQFFGPGTRLTVL.

CDR3 nucleotide sequence: TGTGCCTGGGCCCGACTTGGGACTAGCGGGGGCTACACAGATACGCAGTATTTT. This translates into CAWARLGTSGGYTDTQYF. The chain is built from TRBV30 and TRBJ2-3; 14 positions match TRBD2. V gave up 5 bases and J gave up 2 bases; unmatched junction bases: 12. CDR3 length: 18 amino acids. Germline lookup yields CDR1 GTSNPN and CDR2 SVGIG (reference sequence).

The chain has TRBV10-2 and TRBJ2-2, with 9 bases identical to TRBD1. The germline V gene encodes CDR1 WSHSY and CDR2 SAAADI. Trimming removed 6 bases from V and 3 bases from J; junction bases left unmatched: 8. This CDR3 region has 16 residues. CDR3 amino acids: CASRPVDRGDTGELFF. In DNA form, the CDR3 reads TGCGCCAGCAGACCCGTTGACAGGGGGGACACCGGGGAGCTGTTTTTT.

CDR3 bases: TGTGCCAGCAGTGAATTTACTGGGACAGAGCAGTTCTTC. It is translated as CASSEFTGTEQFF. The chain couples TRBV2 to TRBJ2-1; D is perhaps TRBD1 (6 bases). This CDR3 has 13 residues. From germline, CDR1 is SNHLY and CDR2 FYNNEI. Deletions cut 2 bases from V and 10 bases from J, with 12 bases between.

CDR3 sequence: CASREEGYEQYF. The CDR3 DNA sequence: TGTGCCAGCAGGGAAGAGGGCTACGAGCAGTACTTC. The V gene is TRBV28, the J gene TRBJ2-7; D may be TRBD2 (5 bases). Germline V CDR1 and CDR2: MDHEN, SYDVKM. This CDR3 contains 12 residues. The V and J ends lost 6 bases and 3 bases respectively, with 9 bases between them.

Only a few counts were recorded for this clone. The chain combines TRBV5-4 with TRBJ2-1; 12 bases map to TRBD2. The CDR3 is 18 residues long. Germline values: CDR1 SGHNT, CDR2 YYREEE (reference sequence). Germline trimming cut 3 bases from V and 8 bases from J; bases unmatched to any gene: 15. This CDR3 is CASSWIRTSGEIIDEQFF. DNA for the CDR3: TGTGCCAGCAGCTGGATAAGGACTAGCGGGGAAATTATCGATGAGCAGTTCTTC.

This clone showed up just a few times. This rearrangement joins TRBV4-3 to TRBJ2-2; D gene ambiguous. This CDR3 spans 15 amino acids. The germline V gene encodes CDR1 LGHNA and CDR2 YSLEER. Trimming pared 0 bases from V and 0 bases from J, leaving 5 bases between. As DNA, the CDR3 is TGCGCCAGCAGCCAAGATATAACGAACACCGGGGAGCTGTTTTTT. Its protein is CASSQDITNTGELFF.

This sequence joins TRBV7-2 and TRBJ2-7; 12 bases are a match to TRBD1. Trimming cost V 5 bases and J 6 bases; bases outside gene matches: 5. The CDR3 spans 14 residues. Germline CDR1 and CDR2: SGHTA and FQGNSA. The CDR3 nucleotides read TGTGCCAGCAGCGCCGGGACAGGGGGCATCGAGCAGTACTTC. This sequence encodes CASSAGTGGIEQYF.

The chain combines TRBV18 with TRBJ2-5, with D possibly being TRBD2 (7 bases). Per germline, CDR1 KGHSH and CDR2 LQKENI. Trimming shortened V by 3 bases and J by 5 bases, and 19 bases separated the two germline ends. The CDR3 is made up of 16 amino acids. The DNA for the CDR3 is TGTGCCAGCTCACCGGAGGGGGGGCCAAGAGGCGAGACCCAGTACTTC. This gives the protein CASSPEGGPRGETQYF. The whole variable domain, remainder taken from reference TRBV18 and TRBJ2-5, is NAGVMQNPRHLVRRRGQEARLRCSPMKGHSHVYWYRQLPEEGLKFMVYLQKENIIDESGMPKERFSAEFPKEGPSILRIQQVVRGDSAAYFCASSPEGGPRGETQYFGPGTRLLVL.

Notes on this clone: One end of the junction varies from germline; a read error may be responsible. The chain carries TRBV7-9 and TRBJ1-2; 11 bases are a match to TRBD1. CDR3 length equals 16 residues. Per germline, CDR1 SEHNR and CDR2 FQNEAQ (reference sequence). CDR3 sequence (DNA): TGTTCCAGCAGCCCACTCAAAGGACAGGGGGCGCAAGGCTACACCTTC. This codes for CSSSPLKGQGAQGYTF.

The chain recombines TRBV27 with TRBJ2-1; TRBD1 matches at 8 bases. The J segment lost 7 bases and the V segment lost 6 bases, leaving 14 bases of the junction unmatched. This CDR3 is built from 16 residues. Looked up from germline, CDR1 is MNHEY and CDR2 is SMNVEV (reference sequence). CDR3 in amino acids: CASSWTGTGIMNEQFF. CDR3 DNA sequence: TGTGCCAGCAGCTGGACCGGGACAGGAATCATGAATGAGCAGTTCTTC.

The genes are TRBV5-1 and TRBJ2-1; weak D call: TRBD2 (6 bases). V shed 0 bases and J shed 0 bases, with 10 bases lying between them. Germline V gene data show CDR1 as SGHRS and CDR2 as YFSETQ. The length of the CDR3 is 16 residues. This CDR3 reads CASSLVAGSSYNEQFF. CDR3 coding DNA: TGCGCCAGCAGCTTGGTGGCGGGGAGCTCCTACAATGAGCAGTTCTTC.

The chain combines TRBV7-9 with TRBJ1-5; 10 bases are a match to TRBD1. This CDR3 is 15 amino acids long. The V segment lost 1 base and the J segment 8 bases; nucleotides outside the gene matches: 5. Germline CDR1 and CDR2: SEHNR and FQNEAQ (reference sequence). CDR3 in DNA: TGTGCCAGCAGCTTAGAAGGACAGGGGGGGGAGCCCCAGCATTTT. It is translated as CASSLEGQGGEPQHF.

V is TRBV9 and J is TRBJ2-2; 10 nucleotides match TRBD1. Germline CDR1 reads SGDLS; CDR2 reads YYNGEE. The CDR3 spans 17 residues. Trimming took 4 bases from V and 4 from J; bases not matched to a gene: 10. The CDR3 DNA reads TGTGCCAGCAGCCCCAGGGACAGGGGTTTGGGCACCGGGGAGCTGTTTTTT. This gives the protein CASSPRDRGLGTGELFF.

The chain recombines TRBV13 with TRBJ1-1; 9 nucleotides match TRBD1. Per germline, CDR1 PRHDT and CDR2 FYEKMQ (reference sequence). The CDR3 consists of 14 residues. V lost 3 bases, J lost 12 bases, and 11 bases stayed unmatched. CDR3 amino acids: CASSFGSTGGMSFF. DNA of the CDR3: TGTGCCAGCAGCTTCGGATCGACAGGGGGTATGTCTTTCTTT.

The V gene is TRBV19, the J gene TRBJ1-3; D gene uncertain. CDR1 is LNHDA, CDR2 SQIVND, per germline (reference sequence). The CDR3 loop spans 15 amino acids. The germline V and J ends were trimmed by 9 bases and 0 bases, with 15 bases remaining between them. The CDR3 sequence: CASWPGKNSGNTIYF. As DNA, the CDR3 is TGTGCCAGCTGGCCAGGCAAAAACTCTGGAAACACCATATATTTT.

The chain has TRBV7-8 and TRBJ1-2; 7 bases align to TRBD1. The CDR3 contains 16 residues. The trim removed 5 bases at V and 0 bases at J, leaving 9 bases unmatched. The germline V gene encodes CDR1 SGHVS and CDR2 FQNEAQ. Written as DNA, the CDR3 is TGTGCCAGCAGCGATCGGACAGGCCTAGCTAACTATGGCTACACCTTC. Protein: CASSDRTGLANYGYTF.

This sequence joins TRBV2 and TRBJ1-1; D remains ambiguous. The V end lost 4 bases, the J end lost 0 bases, and 6 bases lay between the germline ends. There are 13 residues in the CDR3. CDR1 SNHLY and CDR2 FYNNEI come from the germline V gene. The CDR3 DNA is TGTGCCAGCAGTGTTCAGGTGAACACTGAAGCTTTCTTT. Amino acid sequence: CASSVQVNTEAFF. The variable domain in full, with the rest retrieved from reference TRBV2 and TRBJ1-1, is EPEVTQTPSHQVTQMGQEVILRCVPISNHLYFYWYRQILGQKVEFLVSFYNNEISEKSEIFDDQFSVERPDGSNFTLKIRSTKLEDSAMYFCASSVQVNTEAFFGQGTRLTVV.

The count of this clone is one. The CDR3: CASREGSLAYEQYF. CDR3 DNA sequence: TGTGCCAGCAGGGAGGGGAGCCTGGCCTACGAGCAGTACTTC. The chain combines TRBV6-5 with TRBJ2-7; TRBD2 might be the D (6 bases). Germline V lookup: CDR1 MNHEY, CDR2 SVGAGI. The CDR3 totals 14 residues. The V end lost 6 bases, the J end lost 2 bases, and 14 bases lay between the germline ends.

The chain has TRBV6-9 and TRBJ1-1; 7 bases are a match to TRBD1. Germline lookup yields CDR1 MNHGY and CDR2 SVAAGI. With V trimmed by 6 bases and J by 2 bases, 6 bases remained unmatched. The CDR3 is 14 residues long. The CDR3 is CASSPGTDNTEAFF. For the CDR3, the DNA is TGTGCCAGCAGCCCCGGGACAGACAACACTGAAGCTTTCTTT.

V and J are TRBV7-2 and TRBJ1-2; D not certain. Trimming took off 4 bases at V and 6 bases at J, with 18 bases between the two ends. Germline CDR1 reads SGHTA; CDR2 reads FQGNSA. The length of the CDR3 is 15 residues. The CDR3 nucleotides read TGTGCCAGCAGCTGGACGGACTTGAAGGGAGATGGCTACACCTTC. It encodes CASSWTDLKGDGYTF.

The chain carries TRBV6-5 and TRBJ2-7; D uncertain. The germline V gene encodes CDR1 MNHEY and CDR2 SVGAGI. The CDR3 has 11 residues. Trimming removed 6 bases at V and 0 bases at J, with 3 bases between. Here the CDR3 reads CASSHSYEQYF. CDR3 sequence (DNA): TGTGCCAGCAGCCACTCCTACGAGCAGTACTTC.

The chain couples TRBV10-1 to TRBJ1-2; 9 nucleotides agree with TRBD1. CDR3 size: 13 residues. Germline values: CDR1 WNHNN, CDR2 SYGVQD (reference sequence). V dropped 0 bases and J dropped 7; count of bases not matched to a gene: 0. The CDR3 nucleotides read TGCGCCAGCAGTGAGTCACAGGGGGCTGGCTACACCTTC. Protein sequence: CASSESQGAGYTF.

V and J are TRBV25-1 and TRBJ2-2; TRBD1 matches 10 bases. V shed 7 bases, J shed 6 bases, and the junction held 11 bases outside the gene matches. The CDR3 is 16 residues long. The V gene's germline CDR1 is MGHDK and CDR2 SYGVNS. The DNA for the CDR3 is TGTGCCAGCACTCAAAGGGGGACAGGGGTTTCCGGGGAGCTGTTTTTT. It yields the protein CASTQRGTGVSGELFF. The complete variable domain, with remaining parts taken from reference TRBV25-1 and TRBJ2-2, reads EADIYQTPRYLVIGTGKKITLECSQTMGHDKMYWYQQDPGMELHLIHYSYGVNSTEKGDLSSESTVSRIRTEHFPLTLESARPSHTSQYLCASTQRGTGVSGELFFGEGSRLTVL.

The rearrangement links TRBV27 to TRBJ1-1; 7 positions match TRBD1. Germline CDR1 MNHEY, CDR2 SMNVEV (reference sequence). The CDR3 is 17 amino acids. V trimming: 5 bases; J trimming: 1 base; junction bases outside the gene matches: 13. The CDR3 here is CASSPRTGPLRNTEAFF. DNA for the CDR3: TGTGCCAGCAGTCCGAGGACAGGCCCCCTCCGGAACACTGAAGCTTTCTTT.

The rearrangement uses TRBV21-1 and TRBJ1-1. TRBV21-1 is deemed a pseudogene. The CDR3 extends over 17 amino acids. The CDR3 region has the DNA TGTGCCAGCAGCAAAGCGCTTTCTGGGGGGGCGCGCACTGAAGCTTTCTTT. Translation: CASSKALSGGARTEAFF.